The 30 T cell receptor beta chains below all came from one sample that was sequenced in a study of T cells in Graves' hyperthyroidism and ophthalmopathy. Researchers amplified the TCR beta CDR3 regions from RNA transcripts. TCR CDR3 regions were first amplified by RT-PCR with HTBI primers. MiXCR was run by TCRdb on the multiplex PCR reads, yielding one entry per CDR3 protein. The data contain around 300,000 distinct CDR3 sequences, roughly an eighth of them seen just once; the ten biggest clones take up 7.9%. The sequencing input was blood. Source of these receptors: a middle-aged woman with Graves' hyperthyroidism.

The V gene is TRBV6-2 or TRBV6-3, the J gene TRBJ1-1; 12 bases match TRBD1. Germline CDR1 is MNHEY and CDR2 is SVGEGT. V lost 5 bases to trimming and J lost 5 bases; unmatched junction nucleotides: 3. This CDR3 comprises 14 residues. For the CDR3, the DNA is TGTGCCAGCAGTCGGGACAGGGGGCTTACTGAAGCTTTCTTT. The encoded protein is CASSRDRGLTEAFF.

This clonotype appeared a few times. The rearrangement links TRBV7-2 to TRBJ1-4; D ambiguous. Trimming took 3 bases from V and 3 from J, leaving 8 bases between them. The CDR3 extends over 14 amino acids. The germline gives CDR1 SGHTA, CDR2 FQGNSA. The CDR3 region has the DNA TGTGCCAGCAGCTTCGGGTCAGCTAATGAAAAACTGTTTTTT. Protein sequence: CASSFGSANEKLFF.

This clonotype was observed at least ten times. The chain carries TRBV3-1 and TRBJ1-1; D is possibly TRBD1 (6 bases). Germline V gene sequence: CDR1 LGHDT, CDR2 YNNKEL (reference sequence). CDR3 length: 15 amino acids. V lost 3 bases to trimming and J lost 2 bases, with 13 bases between them. The CDR3 spells CASSQGAITNTEAFF. CDR3 sequence (DNA): TGTGCCAGCAGCCAGGGGGCAATAACCAACACTGAAGCTTTCTTT.

This clonotype was seen at least ten times. The J gene is TRBJ1-4, the V gene TRBV20-1, with TRBD1 matching over 7 bases. The CDR3 spans 15 residues. After removal of 3 bases from V and 0 bases from J, the junction contained 4 bases not matched to a gene. Per germline, CDR1 DFQATT and CDR2 SNEGSKA (reference sequence). This CDR3 reads CSARGTDATNEKLFF. CDR3 nucleotide sequence: TGCAGTGCTAGGGGGACAGATGCAACTAATGAAAAACTGTTTTTT.

This clonotype has at least ten counts. Here the CDR3 reads CASSFNGRAYEQYF. DNA for the CDR3: TGTGCCAGCAGTTTTAACGGGAGGGCCTACGAGCAGTACTTC. The V gene is TRBV27, the J gene TRBJ2-7; 8 bases are a match to TRBD2. V gave up 3 bases and J gave up 2 bases; unmatched junction bases: 3. This CDR3 has 14 amino acids. Per germline, CDR1 MNHEY and CDR2 SMNVEV (reference sequence).

This clonotype was detected many times. The chain carries TRBV29-1 and TRBJ1-1, with D possibly TRBD1 on 6 matching bases. The CDR3 is 14 residues long. Germline V gives CDR1 SQVTM, CDR2 ANQGSEA. Trimming left V 7 bases short and J 2 bases short, with 17 bases between. CDR3 sequence (DNA): TGCAGCGCTGGGGGGGCAGGAATAAACACTGAAGCTTTCTTT. Amino acids: CSAGGAGINTEAFF.

This clonotype has ten or more counts. The J gene is TRBJ2-1, the V gene TRBV7-3; D unclear. Germline CDR1 SGHTA, CDR2 FQGTGA. Trimming left V 5 bases short and J 8 bases short, with 13 bases between. The CDR3 has 13 residues. The CDR3, as DNA: TGTGCCAGCAGCCAAACATTAGACGATGAGCAGTTCTTC. It is translated as CASSQTLDDEQFF.

This chain connects TRBV7-9 to TRBJ1-2, with no clear D. The CDR3 is made up of 15 amino acids. The V gene lost 3 bases and the J gene lost 8 bases, with 19 bases spanning the gap. CDR1 and CDR2 (germline): SEHNR, FQNEAQ (reference sequence). CDR3 loop: CASSFGISGSRGYTF. The CDR3 nucleotides read TGTGCCAGCAGCTTCGGGATAAGCGGCTCACGGGGCTACACCTTC. The full variable domain, in which reference TRBV7-9 and TRBJ1-2 provide the parts outside the CDR3, is DTGVSQNPRHKITKRGQNVTFRCDPISEHNRLYWYRQTLGQGPEFLTYFQNEAQLEKSRLLSDRFSAERPKGSFSTLEIQRTEQGDSAMYLCASSFGISGSRGYTFGSGTRLTVV.

This clonotype has ten or more counts. The V call is TRBV20-1, the J call TRBJ2-7, with a weak D call TRBD2 (5 bases). Trimming shortened V by 6 bases and J by 3 bases, and 15 bases separated the two germline ends. This CDR3 comprises 13 residues. CDR1 is DFQATT and CDR2 is SNEGSKA in the germline V gene (reference sequence). The CDR3 DNA follows: TGCAGTGCCCGTTGGGTAGGGAGCTACGAGCAGTACTTC. Residues: CSARWVGSYEQYF.

There are a few counts of this clonotype. This chain uses TRBV7-3 with TRBJ1-5; 7 nucleotides agree with TRBD1. Unmatched junction bases numbered 6, after V lost 4 bases and J lost 6 bases. This CDR3 has 14 residues. CDR1 is SGHTA and CDR2 is FQGTGA in the germline V gene. This CDR3 is CASSSTGSGQPQHF. Here the CDR3 DNA reads TGTGCCAGCAGCTCGACAGGGAGCGGTCAGCCCCAGCATTTT.

The chain employs TRBV5-4 and TRBJ2-7; possible D gene TRBD1, 6 bases. The CDR3 consists of 14 residues. With 3 bases removed from V and 2 bases from J, the gap between germline ends came to 12 bases. Germline CDR1 reads SGHNT; CDR2 reads YYREEE (reference sequence). CDR3 protein: CASSSTGTTYEQYF. The CDR3 coding sequence is TGTGCCAGCAGCTCCACAGGGACAACCTACGAGCAGTACTTC.

The chain is built from TRBV19 and TRBJ1-1; D is perhaps TRBD1 (5 bases). Trimming stripped 4 bases from V and 6 bases from J, with 15 bases between. The CDR3 sequence is 14 residues long. Germline V gives CDR1 LNHDA, CDR2 SQIVND (reference sequence). The DNA for the CDR3 is TGTGCCAGTAGTAACTTGCCTGGGGGGGCTGAAGCTTTCTTT. Protein product: CASSNLPGGAEAFF.

This clonotype showed up just a few times. This chain connects TRBV6-1 to TRBJ1-6; 9 nucleotides line up with TRBD1. After removal of 6 bases from V and 3 bases from J, the junction contained 9 bases not matched to a gene. CDR1 and CDR2 from the germline V gene are MNHNS and SASEGT. CDR3 length: 17 amino acids. The CDR3: CASRDEGDRDYNSPLHF. The CDR3 coding sequence is TGTGCCAGCAGAGACGAAGGGGACAGGGACTATAATTCACCCCTCCACTTT.

The chain has TRBV6-4 and TRBJ2-3; D not resolved. The CDR3 runs to 14 residues. V shed 11 bases and J shed 8 bases, with 23 bases lying between them. In germline, CDR1 is MRHNA, CDR2 SNTAGT. Here the CDR3 DNA reads TGTGCCGGCACCCTGGGCTTGCCGAGGCGTACGCAGTATTTT. Translated, it gives CAGTLGLPRRTQYF.

A few counts support this clonotype. The rearrangement joins TRBV7-9 to TRBJ1-4, with 8 bases that match TRBD1. The CDR3 sequence is 14 residues long. Per the germline V gene, CDR1 is SEHNR and CDR2 is FQNEAQ (reference sequence). V lost 6 bases and J lost 6; bases outside the gene matches: 6. The CDR3 sequence is CASSPAGGYEKLFF. The CDR3 coding sequence is TGTGCCAGCAGTCCCGCAGGGGGCTATGAAAAACTGTTTTTT.

This clonotype appeared many times. The rearrangement uses TRBV20-1 and TRBJ2-1, with TRBD2 identical over 12 bases. The junction had 8 bases not matched to a gene; V was cut back by 6 bases and J by 8 bases. Germline V gene data show CDR1 as DFQATT and CDR2 as SNEGSKA (reference sequence). This CDR3 is built from 14 residues. CDR3 bases: TGCAGTGCCCTAGCGGGAGGGCCTGATGATGAGCAGTTCTTC. Translating it yields CSALAGGPDDEQFF.

This clonotype was counted at least ten times. This chain connects TRBV3-1 to TRBJ2-2, with a weak D call TRBD1 (6 bases). This CDR3 contains 15 residues. V was pared by 0 bases and J by 5 bases, with 10 bases between. Germline CDR1 LGHDT, CDR2 YNNKEL (reference sequence). CDR3 nucleotides: TGTGCCAGCAGCCAAGAGGGGGCATGGACCGGGGAGCTGTTTTTT. It translates to CASSQEGAWTGELFF.

There are many counts of this clonotype. This sequence joins TRBV6-1 and TRBJ2-1; TRBD2 matches 8 bases. The V gene end was trimmed by 5 bases and the J gene end by 3 bases; junction bases not matched to a gene: 6. The CDR3 extends over 15 amino acids. Germline CDR1 and CDR2: MNHNS and SASEGT. The CDR3 is CASSYAGGGYNEQFF. CDR3 coding DNA: TGTGCCAGCAGTTACGCGGGGGGTGGCTACAATGAGCAGTTCTTC.

This clonotype came up many times. V usage is TRBV6-2 or TRBV6-3 and J usage is TRBJ2-4, with 7 bases identical to TRBD2. The junction had 8 bases not matched to a gene; V was cut back by 2 bases and J by 10 bases. The CDR3 contains 14 residues. In germline, CDR1 is MNHEY, CDR2 SVGEGT. In DNA form, the CDR3 reads TGTGCCAGCAGTTACGCTGGGCTCGGGGGGATTCAGTACTTC. Its protein product is CASSYAGLGGIQYF.

At least ten counts were recorded for this clonotype. The J gene is TRBJ2-1, the V gene TRBV6-5; D is unclear. The V gene's germline CDR1 is MNHEY and CDR2 SVGAGI. With 0 bases removed from V and 10 bases from J, the gap between germline ends came to 7 bases. This CDR3 has 12 amino acids. CDR3 DNA: TGTGCCAGCAGTTACTCGGGGTCGGAGCAGTTCTTC. Protein sequence: CASSYSGSEQFF.

The chain couples TRBV20-1 to TRBJ1-6; D is possibly TRBD1 (5 bases). This CDR3 is 15 amino acids long. Germline CDR1 and CDR2: DFQATT and SNEGSKA (reference sequence). Trimming removed 5 bases at V and 7 bases at J, with 18 bases between. The CDR3 nucleotides read TGCAGTGCTCTCCCAGGGCCCTCCTCCAATTCACCCCTCCACTTT. Protein product: CSALPGPSSNSPLHF.

At least ten counts were recorded for this clonotype. The CDR3 spells CASGGAEIGELFF. CDR3 nucleotides: TGTGCTAGTGGGGGAGCCGAGATCGGGGAGCTGTTTTTT. The chain couples TRBV12-5 to TRBJ2-2; D may be TRBD2 (5 bases). Germline V gives CDR1 LGHNT, CDR2 FRNRAP. V was trimmed by 6 bases and J by 7 bases, leaving 12 bases between them. The CDR3 is 13 residues long. The full variable domain, in which reference TRBV12-5 and TRBJ2-2 provide the parts outside the CDR3, is DARVTQTPRHKVTEMGQEVTMRCQPILGHNTVFWYRQTMMQGLELLAYFRNRAPLDDSGMPKDRFSAEMPDATLATLKIQPSEPRDSAVYFCASGGAEIGELFFGEGSRLTVL.

This clonotype appeared many times. The chain carries TRBV3-1 and TRBJ1-2; the D gene is possibly TRBD1 (6 bases). Germline V gene lookup returns CDR1 LGHDT and CDR2 YNNKEL (reference sequence). V was clipped by 5 bases and J by 2 bases, with 12 bases between them. This CDR3 is built from 14 residues. The CDR3 region has the DNA TGTGCCAGCAGCTACCGGGACAACAACTATGGCTACACCTTC. Translating gives CASSYRDNNYGYTF.

A remark on this clonotype: This clone may be a read error of a much larger clone one base away. This sequence joins TRBV6-1 and TRBJ2-7; TRBD1 matches 8 bases. CDR3 length: 13 residues. The V gene's germline CDR1 is MNHNS and CDR2 SASEGT. CDR3 sequence: CASRQGVTYEEYF. The CDR3 DNA reads TGTGCCAGCAGACAGGGGGTTACCTACGAGGAGTACTTC.

V usage is TRBV29-1 and J usage is TRBJ1-4; D is uncertain. V was cut by 6 bases and J by 7 bases, with 15 bases left in between. The CDR3 runs to 13 residues. Per the germline V gene, CDR1 is SQVTM and CDR2 is ANQGSEA. The CDR3 DNA is TGCAGCGTCGAAACGGTTATCGGTGAAAAACTGTTTTTT. Amino acid sequence: CSVETVIGEKLFF.

Many counts were recorded for this clonotype. The chain recombines TRBV5-8 with TRBJ1-5; 8 nucleotides align to TRBD1. CDR1 and CDR2 (germline): SGHTS, YDEGEE. With 3 bases clipped from V and 4 bases from J, the junction kept 6 bases outside the gene matches. This CDR3 region has 15 residues. The CDR3 is CASSYGTGTNQPQHF. CDR3 nucleotides: TGTGCCAGCAGCTATGGGACAGGCACTAATCAGCCCCAGCATTTT.

Ten or more counts support this clonotype. The chain couples TRBV5-1 to TRBJ2-7; no clear D gene. CDR3 length: 14 residues. The V end lost 8 bases, the J end lost 3 bases, and 18 bases lay between the germline ends. Germline V gene data show CDR1 as SGHRS and CDR2 as YFSETQ. The DNA for the CDR3 is TGCGCCAGTCAACGAAGGTCGGCTGACTACGAGCAGTACTTC. Protein: CASQRRSADYEQYF.

This clonotype was observed many times. J is TRBJ2-2 and V is TRBV27; 8 bases line up with TRBD2. The V and J ends lost 7 bases and 3 bases, in that order; junction bases with no gene match: 13. This CDR3 region has 17 residues. Germline CDR1 and CDR2: MNHEY and SMNVEV (reference sequence). This chain's CDR3 is CASTLQYSGTYTGELFF. CDR3 nucleotide sequence: TGTGCCAGCACCCTGCAGTATAGCGGGACGTACACCGGGGAGCTGTTTTTT.

Comment on this clonotype: One end of the junction is discordant with germline, which a read error may explain. CDR3 bases: TGTGCCGGCAGCGTTTCCCCGACTACCTACAATGAGCAGTTCTTC. Encoded protein: CAGSVSPTTYNEQFF. This chain connects TRBV9 to TRBJ2-1; tentatively, D is TRBD2 (5 bases). Per the germline V gene, CDR1 is SGDLS and CDR2 is YYNGEE. The CDR3 consists of 15 residues. The full variable domain, rest sourced from reference TRBV9 and TRBJ2-1, is DSGVTQTPKHLITATGQRVTLRCSPRSGDLSVYWYQQSLDQGLQFLIQYYNGEERAKGNILERFSAQQFPDLHSELNLSSLELGDSALYFCAGSVSPTTYNEQFFGPGTRLTVL.

This clonotype has just a few counts. V is TRBV6-9 and J is TRBJ1-1; no firm D call. From germline, CDR1 is MNHGY and CDR2 SVAAGI. The CDR3 is made up of 14 amino acids. Trimming pared 3 bases from V and 4 bases from J, leaving 12 bases between. The CDR3 region has the DNA TGTGCCAGCAGTTACGGCACCACGGCCACTGAAGCTTTCTTT. Encoded protein: CASSYGTTATEAFF.